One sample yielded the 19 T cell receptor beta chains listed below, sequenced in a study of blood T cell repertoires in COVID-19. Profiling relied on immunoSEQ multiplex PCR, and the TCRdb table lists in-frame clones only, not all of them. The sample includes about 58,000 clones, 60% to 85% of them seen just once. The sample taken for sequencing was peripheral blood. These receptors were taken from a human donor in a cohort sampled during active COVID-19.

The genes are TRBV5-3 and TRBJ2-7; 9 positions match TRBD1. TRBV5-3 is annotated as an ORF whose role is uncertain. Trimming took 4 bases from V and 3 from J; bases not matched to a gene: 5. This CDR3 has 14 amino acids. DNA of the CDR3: TGTGCCAGAAGCACACTGGACAGGGGCTACGAGCAGTACTTC. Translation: CARSTLDRGYEQYF.

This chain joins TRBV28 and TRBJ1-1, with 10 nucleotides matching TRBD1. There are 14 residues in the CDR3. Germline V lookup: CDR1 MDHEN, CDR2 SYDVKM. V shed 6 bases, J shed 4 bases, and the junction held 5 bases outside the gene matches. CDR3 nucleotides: TGTGCCAGCAGGACAGGGGGCTCAATCACTGAAGCTTTCTTT. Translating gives CASRTGGSITEAFF.

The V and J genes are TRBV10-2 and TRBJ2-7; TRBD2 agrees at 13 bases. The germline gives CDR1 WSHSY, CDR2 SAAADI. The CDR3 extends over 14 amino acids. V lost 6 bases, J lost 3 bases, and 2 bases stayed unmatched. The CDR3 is CASSRTSGSYEQYF. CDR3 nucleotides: TGCGCCAGCAGCAGGACTAGCGGGAGCTACGAGCAGTACTTC.

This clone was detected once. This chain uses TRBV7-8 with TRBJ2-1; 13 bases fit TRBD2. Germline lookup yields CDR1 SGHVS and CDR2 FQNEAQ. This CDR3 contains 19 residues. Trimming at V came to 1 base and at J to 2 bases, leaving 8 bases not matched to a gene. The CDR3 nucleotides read TGTGCCAGCAGCTTAGGTGGCCCGGGACTAGCGGGGACCTACAATGAGCAGTTCTTC. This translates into CASSLGGPGLAGTYNEQFF.

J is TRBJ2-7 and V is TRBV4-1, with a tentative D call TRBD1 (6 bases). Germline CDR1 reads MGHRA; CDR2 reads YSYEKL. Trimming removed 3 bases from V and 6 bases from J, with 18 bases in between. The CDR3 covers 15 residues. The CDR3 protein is CASSQGDLEQGEQYF. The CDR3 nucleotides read TGCGCCAGCAGCCAGGGGGACCTAGAACAGGGCGAGCAGTACTTC.

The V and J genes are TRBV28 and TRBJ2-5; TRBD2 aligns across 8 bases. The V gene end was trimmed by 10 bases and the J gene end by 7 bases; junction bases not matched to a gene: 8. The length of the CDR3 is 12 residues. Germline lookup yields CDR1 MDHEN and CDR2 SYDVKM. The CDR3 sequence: CAIGSGGGTQYF. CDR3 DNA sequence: TGTGCCATAGGGTCCGGGGGGGGGACCCAGTACTTC.

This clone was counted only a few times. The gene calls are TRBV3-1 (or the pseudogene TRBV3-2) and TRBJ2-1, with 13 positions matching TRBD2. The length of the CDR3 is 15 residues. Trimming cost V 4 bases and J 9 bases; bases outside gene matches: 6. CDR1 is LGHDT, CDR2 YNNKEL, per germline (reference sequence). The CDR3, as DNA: TGTGCCAGCAGCCTTACTAGCGGGGGGGCCGCTGAGCAGTTCTTC. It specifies CASSLTSGGAAEQFF.

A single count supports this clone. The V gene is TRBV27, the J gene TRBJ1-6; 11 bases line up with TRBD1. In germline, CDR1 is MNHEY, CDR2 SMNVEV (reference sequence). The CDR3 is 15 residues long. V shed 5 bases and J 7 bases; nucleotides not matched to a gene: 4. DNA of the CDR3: TGTGCCAGCAGTGAGGGGACAGGGGGGAATTCACCCCTCCACTTT. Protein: CASSEGTGGNSPLHF.

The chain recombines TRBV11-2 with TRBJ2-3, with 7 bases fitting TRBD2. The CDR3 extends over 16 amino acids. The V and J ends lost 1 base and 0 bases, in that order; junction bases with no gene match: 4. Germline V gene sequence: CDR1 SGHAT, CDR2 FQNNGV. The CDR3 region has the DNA TGTGCCAGCAGCTTAGTTGTGGGGGGGAGCACAGATACGCAGTATTTT. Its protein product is CASSLVVGGSTDTQYF.

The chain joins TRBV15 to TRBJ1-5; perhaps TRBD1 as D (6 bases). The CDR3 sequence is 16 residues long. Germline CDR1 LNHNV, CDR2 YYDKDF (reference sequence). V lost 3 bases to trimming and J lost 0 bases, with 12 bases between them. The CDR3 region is CATSSGQFDSNQPQHF. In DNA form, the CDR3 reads TGTGCCACCAGCAGCGGACAGTTCGATAGCAATCAGCCCCAGCATTTT. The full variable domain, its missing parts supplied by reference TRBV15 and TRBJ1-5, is DAMVIQNPRYQVTQFGKPVTLSCSQTLNHNVMYWYQQKSSQAPKLLFHYYDKDFNNEADTPDNFQSRRPNTSFCFLDIRSPGLGDTAMYLCATSSGQFDSNQPQHFGDGTRLSIL.

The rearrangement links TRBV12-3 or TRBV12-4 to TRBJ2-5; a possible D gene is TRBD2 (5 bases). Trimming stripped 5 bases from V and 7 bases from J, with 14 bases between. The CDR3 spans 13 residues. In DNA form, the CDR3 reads TGTGCCAGCAGTCCCCGCGGACTCCCGACCCAGTACTTC. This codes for CASSPRGLPTQYF.

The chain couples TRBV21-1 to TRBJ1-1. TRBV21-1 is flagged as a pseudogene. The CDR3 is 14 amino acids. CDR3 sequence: CASSKRYQNTEAFF. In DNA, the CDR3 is TGTGCCAGCAGCAAACGGTACCAAAACACTGAAGCTTTCTTT.

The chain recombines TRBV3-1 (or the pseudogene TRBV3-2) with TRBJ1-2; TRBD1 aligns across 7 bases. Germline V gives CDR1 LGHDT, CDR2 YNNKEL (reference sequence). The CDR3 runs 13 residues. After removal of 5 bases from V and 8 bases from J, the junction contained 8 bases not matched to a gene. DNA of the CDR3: TGTGCCAGCAGCTACAGGGGAGAGGGGGGCTACACCTTC. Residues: CASSYRGEGGYTF.

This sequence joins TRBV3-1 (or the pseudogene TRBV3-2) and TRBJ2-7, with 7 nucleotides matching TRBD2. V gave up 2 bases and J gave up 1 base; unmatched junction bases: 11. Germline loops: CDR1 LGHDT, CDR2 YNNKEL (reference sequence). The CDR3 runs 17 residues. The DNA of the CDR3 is TGTGCCAGCAGCCAACCCGAGGAGGGAGGGCCTTCCTACGAGCAGTACTTC. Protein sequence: CASSQPEEGGPSYEQYF.

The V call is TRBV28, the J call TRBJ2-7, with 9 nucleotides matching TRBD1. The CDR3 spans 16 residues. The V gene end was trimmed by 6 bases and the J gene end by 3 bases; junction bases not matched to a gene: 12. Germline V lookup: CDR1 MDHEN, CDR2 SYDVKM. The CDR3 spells CASRPLRDRASYEQYF. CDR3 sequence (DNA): TGTGCCAGCAGGCCCCTCCGGGACAGGGCGAGCTACGAGCAGTACTTC. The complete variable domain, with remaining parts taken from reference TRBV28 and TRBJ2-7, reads DVKVTQSSRYLVKRTGEKVFLECVQDMDHENMFWYRQDPGLGLRLIYFSYDVKMKEKGDIPEGYSVSREKKERFSLILESASTNQTSMYLCASRPLRDRASYEQYFGPGTRLTVT.

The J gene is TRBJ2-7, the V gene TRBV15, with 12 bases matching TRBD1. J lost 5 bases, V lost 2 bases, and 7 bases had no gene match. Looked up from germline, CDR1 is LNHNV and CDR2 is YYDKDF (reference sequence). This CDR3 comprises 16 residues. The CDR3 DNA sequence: TGTGCCACCAGCAGATCCCCGGGACAGGGGGCGGACGAGCAGTACTTC. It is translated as CATSRSPGQGADEQYF.

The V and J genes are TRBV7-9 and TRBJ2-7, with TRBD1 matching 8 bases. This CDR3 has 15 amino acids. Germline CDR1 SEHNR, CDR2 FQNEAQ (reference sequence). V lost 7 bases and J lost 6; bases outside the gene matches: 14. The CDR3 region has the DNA TGTGCCAGCATACTTACAGGGGGTCTTTTTAGCGAGCAGTACTTC. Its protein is CASILTGGLFSEQYF.

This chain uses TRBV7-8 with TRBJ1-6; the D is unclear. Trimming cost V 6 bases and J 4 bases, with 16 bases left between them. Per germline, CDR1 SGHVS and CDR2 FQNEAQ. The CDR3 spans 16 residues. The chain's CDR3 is CASSFSRFPYNSPLHF. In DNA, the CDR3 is TGTGCCAGCAGTTTTAGTCGATTCCCATATAATTCACCCCTCCACTTT.

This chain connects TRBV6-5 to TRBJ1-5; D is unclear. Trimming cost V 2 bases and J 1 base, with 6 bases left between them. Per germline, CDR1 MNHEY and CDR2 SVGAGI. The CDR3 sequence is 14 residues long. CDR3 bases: TGTGCCAGCAGTTACGGGCAGAGCAATCAGCCCCAGCATTTT. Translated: CASSYGQSNQPQHF.